This TCR beta chain was found in a study of cytomegalovirus exposure and HLA in healthy donors. The CDR3 runs 14 residues. Germline lookup yields CDR1 SNHLY and CDR2 FYNNEI. After removal of 2 bases from V and 3 bases from J, the junction contained 1 base not matched to a gene. Study conclusions and caveats: It was confirmed in vitro that a few of the CMV-associated chains were specific for CMV antigens. Subsequent analysis of the roughly 120 validation repertoires found a tendency for first-cohort TCR clusters to co-occur. Associated with cytomegalovirus, according to the listing, were approximately 160 TCR beta chains.

On this clone itself: Its specificity is unknown.

Produced via immunoSEQ multiplex PCR; TCRdb's table is partial and in-frame only. This table has about 130,000 clones, nearly 90% appearing once. Sequenced input: PBMCs. V gene TRBV2 combines with J gene TRBJ2-3, with 8 bases lining up with TRBD1. This receptor was obtained from a woman younger than 35 in good health and CMV-seronegative. Written as DNA, the CDR3 is TGTGCCAGCAGTGAACAGGGGGCGACAGATACGCAGTATTTT. This encodes CASSEQGATDTQYF. The variable domain in full, completed from reference TRBV2 and TRBJ2-3, reads EPEVTQTPSHQVTQMGQEVILRCVPISNHLYFYWYRQILGQKVEFLVSFYNNEISEKSEIFDDQFSVERPDGSNFTLKIRSTKLEDSAMYFCASSEQGATDTQYFGPGTRLTVL.